This T cell receptor (beta chain) was sequenced in a study of OX40 agonist ivuxolimab in advanced cancers. The wider study: Ivuxolimab is a fully human IgG2 antibody that activates OX40 (CD134). All patients had ivuxolimab intravenously every 2 weeks at 0.01 to 10 mg/kg. Age averaged around 58 years (range roughly 23 to 79), and roughly 80% were male. Patients enrolled in dose escalation were diagnosed with hepatocellular carcinoma, melanoma, renal cell or head and neck cancer.

The table came from immunoSEQ multiplex PCR; TCRdb's copy has only in-frame clones and leaves some out. The table records approximately 60,000 clones, over 80% of them present only once. The CDR3 totals 15 residues. Germline V gives CDR1 LNHDA, CDR2 SQIVND (reference sequence). The V end lost 8 bases, the J end lost 0 bases, and 11 bases lay between the germline ends. The chain uses TRBV19 and TRBJ1-6, with D unclear. Specimen: CD4+ or CD8+ T cells sorted from blood, collected in a trial of the OX40 agonist ivuxolimab. The receptor's source is an adult with an advanced solid tumor such as melanoma, head and neck, liver or kidney cancer. The CDR3 nucleotides are TGTGCCAGTTACGACCCGAGCTCCTATAATTCACCCCTCCACTTT. Amino acid sequence: CASYDPSSYNSPLHF.